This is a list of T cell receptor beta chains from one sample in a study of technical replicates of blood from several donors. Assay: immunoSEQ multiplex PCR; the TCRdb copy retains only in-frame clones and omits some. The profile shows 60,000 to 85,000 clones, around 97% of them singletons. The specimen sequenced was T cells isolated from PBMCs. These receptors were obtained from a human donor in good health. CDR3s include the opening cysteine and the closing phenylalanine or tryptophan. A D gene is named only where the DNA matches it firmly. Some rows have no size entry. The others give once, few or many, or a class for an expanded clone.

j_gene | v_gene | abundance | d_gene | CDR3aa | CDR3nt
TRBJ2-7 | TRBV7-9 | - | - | CASSLGAYEQYF | TGTGCCAGCAGCTTGGGAGCCTACGAGCAGTACTTC
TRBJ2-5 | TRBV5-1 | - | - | CASSLRGTVQETQYF | TGCGCCAGCAGCTTGCGGGGGACGGTGCAAGAGACCCAGTACTTC
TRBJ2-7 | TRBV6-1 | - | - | CASSDRGGKSYEQYF | TGTGCCAGCAGTGACAGAGGAGGGAAGTCCTACGAGCAGTACTTC
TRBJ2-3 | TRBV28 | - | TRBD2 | CASSTKGLADRRWYADTQYF | TGTGCCAGCAGCACTAAAGGACTAGCGGATAGAAGATGGTATGCAGATACGCAGTATTTT
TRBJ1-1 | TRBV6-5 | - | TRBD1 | CASSYGQENTEAFF | TGTGCCAGCAGTTACGGACAGGAGAACACTGAAGCTTTCTTT
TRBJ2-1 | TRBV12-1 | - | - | CASSFEGGPGNEQFF | TGTGCCAGCAGCTTTGAGGGGGGGCCGGGAAATGAGCAGTTCTTC
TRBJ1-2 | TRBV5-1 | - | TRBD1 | CASGPSTGVTGYTF | TGCGCCAGCGGCCCGTCGACAGGGGTGACTGGCTACACCTTC
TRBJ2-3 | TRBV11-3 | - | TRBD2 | CASSPPRAGVTDTQYF | TGTGCCAGCAGCCCACCTCGGGCGGGAGTAACAGATACGCAGTATTTT
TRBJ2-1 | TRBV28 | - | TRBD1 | CASSPTGSEQFF | TGTGCCAGCAGTCCGACAGGGTCTGAGCAGTTCTTC
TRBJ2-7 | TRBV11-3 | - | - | CASSFASTGTSGYEQYF | TGTGCCAGCAGCTTCGCCTCTACAGGGACATCCGGCTACGAGCAGTACTTC
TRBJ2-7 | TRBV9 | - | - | CASSESGADEQYF | TGTGCCAGCAGCGAGAGTGGGGCGGACGAGCAGTACTTC
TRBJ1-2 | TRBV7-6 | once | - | CATPGTPCGYTF | TGTGCCACTCCCGGGACACCGTGTGGCTACACCTTC
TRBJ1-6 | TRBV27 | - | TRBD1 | CASSWGQGYSPLHF | TGTGCCAGCAGTTGGGGACAGGGATATTCACCCCTCCACTTT
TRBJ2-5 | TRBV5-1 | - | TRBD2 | CASSLDIQRGDQETQYF | TGCGCCAGCAGCTTGGATATACAGCGGGGGGACCAAGAGACCCAGTACTTC
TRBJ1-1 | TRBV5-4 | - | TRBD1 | CTSSPIPGQENTEAFF | TGTACCAGCAGCCCAATACCGGGACAGGAGAACACTGAAGCTTTCTTT
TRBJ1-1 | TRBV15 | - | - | CATSGHGVGYTEAFF | TGTGCCACCAGCGGGCACGGGGTAGGTTACACTGAAGCTTTCTTT
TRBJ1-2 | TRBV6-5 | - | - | CASSGGTVPYGYTF | TGTGCCAGCAGTGGTGGTACAGTCCCCTATGGCTACACCTTC
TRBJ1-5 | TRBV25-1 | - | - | CASSERGSNQPQHF | TGTGCCAGCAGTGAGCGGGGTTCCAATCAGCCCCAGCATTTT